This T cell receptor beta chain originates from a study of technical replicates of blood from a few donors. The germline gives CDR1 MNHNS, CDR2 SASEGT. The CDR3 spans 18 residues. Unmatched junction bases numbered 12, after V lost 3 bases and J lost 3 bases. TCRdb's copy holds only in-frame clones and misses some; the assay was immunoSEQ multiplex PCR. The sample includes just over 60,000 clones, over 75% of them seen just once. The chain links TRBV6-1 to TRBJ2-7; 12 nucleotides match TRBD2. The receptor comes from a human donor in good health. Some clones in this sample may be carry-over from other donors' samples. The sequencing input was PBMCs. The chain's CDR3 is CASSEKSLAGGPVYEQYF. Here the CDR3 DNA reads TGTGCCAGCAGTGAGAAATCGCTAGCGGGGGGGCCGGTCTACGAGCAGTACTTC.